A single sample is the source of the 12 T cell receptor beta chains below, sequenced in a study of OX40 agonist ivuxolimab in advanced cancers. Receptor amplification or capture employed the immunoSEQ multiplex PCR assay. What TCRdb holds here is the immuneACCESS table cut down to in-frame rearrangements. Part of the clones is not present; checked against another copy, under half of the missing clones reflect an unresolved V gene, and the others are unexplained. The sample yields about 62,000 clones; 70% to 90% were counted once. Approximately 0.25% of the sample lies in the top ten. Sample: CD4+ or CD8+ T cells sorted from blood, taken in a trial of the OX40 agonist ivuxolimab. The source is an adult with an advanced solid tumor such as melanoma, head and neck, liver or kidney cancer.

V usage is TRBV19 and J usage is TRBJ2-3, with D unclear. Looked up from germline, CDR1 is LNHDA and CDR2 is SQIVND (reference sequence). V dropped 7 bases and J dropped 6 bases, with 17 bases sitting between them. CDR3 length: 14 amino acids. CDR3 DNA: TGTGCCAGTAAAAGGACCAGAAATGATGATACGCAGTATTTT. It encodes CASKRTRNDDTQYF.

CDR3 in amino acids: CASSGAFYGYTF. The CDR3 DNA follows: TGTGCCAGCAGCGGGGCGTTTTATGGCTACACCTTC. This chain joins TRBV28 and TRBJ1-2, with a possible D match to TRBD1 (5 bases). CDR1 MDHEN and CDR2 SYDVKM come from the germline V gene. The CDR3 has 12 residues. V lost 6 bases to trimming and J lost 5 bases, with 10 bases between them.

This chain links TRBV18 with TRBJ1-2; 7 nucleotides align to TRBD1. The germline V gene encodes CDR1 KGHSH and CDR2 LQKENI. The junction had 7 bases not matched to a gene; V was cut back by 5 bases and J by 7 bases. The CDR3 is 13 residues long. The CDR3 nucleotides read TGTGCCAGCTCAACAGACAGGGAGGCTGGCTACACCTTC. Translating gives CASSTDREAGYTF.

V usage is TRBV7-2 and J usage is TRBJ1-2, with TRBD1 matching over 8 bases. The V gene's germline CDR1 is SGHTA and CDR2 FQGNSA. V lost 5 bases to trimming and J lost 0 bases; unmatched junction nucleotides: 11. This CDR3 spans 17 amino acids. The CDR3 sequence: CASSQGQGWIPNYGYTF. CDR3 nucleotide sequence: TGTGCCAGCAGCCAAGGACAGGGATGGATCCCTAACTATGGCTACACCTTC.

This chain links TRBV5-1 with TRBJ2-7; 10 bases are shared with TRBD2. The CDR3 spans 18 residues. The V gene's germline CDR1 is SGHRS and CDR2 YFSETQ. Germline trimming cut 0 bases from V and 2 bases from J; bases unmatched to any gene: 11. The DNA for the CDR3 is TGCGCCAGCAGCTTGGGGGATACCGGGACTAGCGCTGCCTACGAGCAGTACTTC. Encoded protein: CASSLGDTGTSAAYEQYF.

The gene calls are TRBV7-3 and TRBJ2-1; D uncertain. V lost 1 base and J 2 bases, leaving 12 bases between the germline ends. This CDR3 is built from 16 residues. The V gene's germline CDR1 is SGHTA and CDR2 FQGTGA. The CDR3 reads CASSLIAAPTYNEQFF. Here the CDR3 DNA reads TGTGCCAGCAGCTTAATTGCAGCGCCTACCTACAATGAGCAGTTCTTC.

The chain is built from TRBV27 and TRBJ2-7; D perhaps matches TRBD2 (5 bases). CDR3 length: 15 residues. The germline gives CDR1 MNHEY, CDR2 SMNVEV (reference sequence). Trimming stripped 2 bases from V and 1 base from J, with 12 bases between. The CDR3 sequence is CASSLGAERSYEQYF. As DNA, the CDR3 is TGTGCCAGCAGTTTAGGAGCGGAACGATCCTACGAGCAGTACTTC.

The chain recombines TRBV11-2 with TRBJ2-5; D not resolved. In germline, CDR1 is SGHAT, CDR2 FQNNGV. The CDR3 runs to 15 residues. Deletions cut 1 base from V and 2 bases from J, with 11 bases between. The CDR3 loop is CASSLAFPYQETQYF. In DNA, the CDR3 is TGTGCCAGCAGCTTAGCTTTTCCATATCAAGAGACCCAGTACTTC.

The gene calls are TRBV7-9 and TRBJ1-4, with D unresolved. There are 17 residues in the CDR3. The V gene's germline CDR1 is SEHNR and CDR2 FQNEAQ (reference sequence). V was clipped by 1 base and J by 8 bases, with 20 bases between them. The CDR3 DNA reads TGTGCCAGCAGCTTAGTAGTGACCACTGAGGTCTTGGAAAAACTGTTTTTT. It is translated as CASSLVVTTEVLEKLFF.

V usage is TRBV27 and J usage is TRBJ1-1; D call uncertain. CDR3 size: 14 residues. Germline CDR1 reads MNHEY; CDR2 reads SMNVEV (reference sequence). Trimming removed 6 bases at V and 0 bases at J, with 11 bases between. CDR3 sequence (DNA): TGTGCCAGCAGCCGAAGAAATATGAACACTGAAGCTTTCTTT. Its protein product is CASSRRNMNTEAFF.

This chain connects TRBV14 to TRBJ1-1; D is possibly TRBD1 (6 bases). Germline CDR1 SGHDN, CDR2 FVKESK. There are 19 residues in the CDR3. Between the trimmed V and J ends, which lost 3 bases and 4 bases, there was a span of 27 bases. The CDR3 protein is CASSQGGFSGRGFGTEAFF. In nucleotides, the CDR3 is TGTGCCAGCAGCCAGGGGGGTTTTAGTGGCAGGGGATTCGGCACTGAAGCTTTCTTT.

This sequence joins TRBV6-1 and TRBJ2-6; D remains unclear. CDR1 and CDR2 (germline): MNHNS, SASEGT. This CDR3 contains 13 residues. Trimming cost V 7 bases and J 0 bases, with 4 bases left between them. The CDR3 loop reads CASKNSGANVLTF. The CDR3 DNA is TGTGCCAGCAAAAACTCTGGGGCCAACGTCCTGACTTTC.